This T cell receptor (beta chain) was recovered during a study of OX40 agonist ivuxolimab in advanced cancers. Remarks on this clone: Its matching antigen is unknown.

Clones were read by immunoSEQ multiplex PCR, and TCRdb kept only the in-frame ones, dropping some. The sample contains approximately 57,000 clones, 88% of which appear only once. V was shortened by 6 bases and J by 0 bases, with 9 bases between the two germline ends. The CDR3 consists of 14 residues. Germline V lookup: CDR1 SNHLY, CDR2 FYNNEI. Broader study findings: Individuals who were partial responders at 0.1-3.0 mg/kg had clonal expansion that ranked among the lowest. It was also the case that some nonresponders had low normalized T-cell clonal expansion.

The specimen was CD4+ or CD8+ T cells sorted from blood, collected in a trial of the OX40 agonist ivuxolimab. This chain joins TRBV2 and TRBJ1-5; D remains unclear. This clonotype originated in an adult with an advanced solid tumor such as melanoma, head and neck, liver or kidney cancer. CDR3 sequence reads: CASRGPYSNQPQHF. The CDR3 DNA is TGTGCCAGCAGAGGACCTTATAGCAATCAGCCCCAGCATTTT.